A selection of T cell receptor beta chains follows, all from one sample in a study of regulatory T cells in long-lasting Graves disease. TCRdb itself ran the multiplex PCR reads through MiXCR, one entry per CDR3 protein. This repertoire shows a few hundred thousand distinct CDR3 sequences, around a fifth found once; its top ten account for approximately 53%. Specimen: peripheral blood mononuclear cells (PBMCs), collected when the disease was refractory, from a patient treated with antithyroid drugs. These receptors were collected from a female donor with Graves disease. CDR3s include the opening cysteine and the closing phenylalanine or tryptophan. D genes are given only for firm matches. Size values are once, few and many counts, or a class for expanded clones, and some rows have none.

clone size: -; CDR3 length: 16; V gene: TRBV6-1; D gene: TRBD2; J gene: TRBJ2-1; CDR3 protein: CASSEARGLAIDEQFF; CDR3 DNA: TGTGCCAGCAGTGAAGCGAGGGGACTAGCGATCGATGAGCAGTTCTTC
clone size: many; CDR3 length: 16; V gene: TRBV25-1; D gene: -; J gene: TRBJ2-5; CDR3 protein: CASSEYRTGGKETQYF; CDR3 DNA: TGTGCCAGCAGTGAATACCGTACCGGTGGGAAAGAGACCCAGTACTTC
clone size: -; CDR3 length: 12; V gene: TRBV27; D gene: -; J gene: TRBJ1-1; CDR3 protein: CASIGVWGQAFF; CDR3 DNA: TGTGCCAGCATTGGGGTGTGGGGGCAAGCTTTCTTT
clone size: few; CDR3 length: 13; V gene: TRBV6-1; D gene: -; J gene: TRBJ2-7; CDR3 protein: CASSEMGPGEQYF; CDR3 DNA: TGTGCCAGCAGTGAAATGGGCCCGGGGGAGCAGTACTTC
clone size: -; CDR3 length: 14; V gene: TRBV20-1; D gene: TRBD2; J gene: TRBJ2-7; CDR3 protein: CSARDLREPREQYF; CDR3 DNA: TGCAGTGCTAGAGATCTGCGGGAGCCCCGCGAGCAGTACTTC
clone size: -; CDR3 length: 17; V gene: TRBV6-2/TRBV6-3; D gene: TRBD2; J gene: TRBJ2-4; CDR3 protein: CASSSTSGSLAKNIQYF; CDR3 DNA: TGTGCCAGCAGTTCGACTAGCGGGAGCCTAGCCAAAAACATTCAGTACTTC
clone size: -; CDR3 length: 12; V gene: TRBV12-3/TRBV12-4; D gene: -; J gene: TRBJ2-5; CDR3 protein: CAGSLQQETQYF; CDR3 DNA: TGTGCCGGCAGTTTACAGCAAGAGACCCAGTACTTC
clone size: many; CDR3 length: 13; V gene: TRBV11-2; D gene: -; J gene: TRBJ2-7; CDR3 protein: CASSSELIYEQYF; CDR3 DNA: TGTGCCAGCAGCTCCGAGTTAATCTACGAGCAGTACTTC
clone size: -; CDR3 length: 15; V gene: TRBV4-1; D gene: TRBD2; J gene: TRBJ2-1; CDR3 protein: CASSTTGLASNEQFF; CDR3 DNA: TGCGCCAGCAGCACGACGGGACTAGCGAGTAATGAGCAGTTCTTC
clone size: few; CDR3 length: 15; V gene: TRBV10-1; D gene: TRBD2; J gene: TRBJ2-7; CDR3 protein: CASSESPSGSYEQYF; CDR3 DNA: TGCGCCAGCAGTGAGTCGCCTAGCGGGAGCTACGAGCAGTACTTC
clone size: -; CDR3 length: 15; V gene: TRBV14; D gene: -; J gene: TRBJ2-7; CDR3 protein: CASSQGRAGPYEQYF; CDR3 DNA: TGTGCCAGCAGCCAAGGGCGGGCCGGGCCGTACGAGCAGTACTTC
clone size: many; CDR3 length: 14; V gene: TRBV12-3/TRBV12-4; D gene: -; J gene: TRBJ1-4; CDR3 protein: CASTLTGPNEKLFF; CDR3 DNA: TGTGCCAGCACCCTGACAGGACCCAATGAAAAACTGTTTTTT
clone size: -; CDR3 length: 14; V gene: TRBV19; D gene: -; J gene: TRBJ1-4; CDR3 protein: CASCSGTNNEKLFF; CDR3 DNA: TGTGCCAGTTGCTCCGGGACCAATAATGAAAAACTGTTTTTT
clone size: -; CDR3 length: 19; V gene: TRBV28; D gene: -; J gene: TRBJ1-3; CDR3 protein: CASSFYMISRSDSGNTIYF; CDR3 DNA: TGTGCCAGCAGTTTTTATATGATTTCCAGATCCGACTCTGGAAACACCATATATTTT
clone size: -; CDR3 length: 14; V gene: TRBV6-1; D gene: -; J gene: TRBJ2-6; CDR3 protein: CAGRPGQGANVLTF; CDR3 DNA: TGTGCCGGCAGACCTGGACAGGGGGCCAACGTCCTGACTTTC
clone size: -; CDR3 length: 13; V gene: TRBV6-9; D gene: -; J gene: TRBJ2-6; CDR3 protein: CASSYRGANVLTF; CDR3 DNA: TGTGCCAGCAGTTACAGGGGGGCCAACGTCCTGACTTTC
clone size: many; CDR3 length: 12; V gene: TRBV6-2/TRBV6-3; D gene: -; J gene: TRBJ1-5; CDR3 protein: CASSRGNQPQHF; CDR3 DNA: TGTGCCAGCAGTAGGGGCAATCAGCCCCAGCATTTT
clone size: -; CDR3 length: 13; V gene: TRBV19; D gene: TRBD1; J gene: TRBJ2-7; CDR3 protein: CASGDRAAYEQYF; CDR3 DNA: TGTGCCAGTGGGGACAGGGCGGCTTACGAGCAGTACTTC
clone size: few; CDR3 length: 16; V gene: TRBV10-2; D gene: -; J gene: TRBJ1-5; CDR3 protein: CASNPDFLGSNQPQHF; CDR3 DNA: TGCGCCAGCAACCCGGACTTCCTGGGTAGCAATCAGCCCCAGCATTTT